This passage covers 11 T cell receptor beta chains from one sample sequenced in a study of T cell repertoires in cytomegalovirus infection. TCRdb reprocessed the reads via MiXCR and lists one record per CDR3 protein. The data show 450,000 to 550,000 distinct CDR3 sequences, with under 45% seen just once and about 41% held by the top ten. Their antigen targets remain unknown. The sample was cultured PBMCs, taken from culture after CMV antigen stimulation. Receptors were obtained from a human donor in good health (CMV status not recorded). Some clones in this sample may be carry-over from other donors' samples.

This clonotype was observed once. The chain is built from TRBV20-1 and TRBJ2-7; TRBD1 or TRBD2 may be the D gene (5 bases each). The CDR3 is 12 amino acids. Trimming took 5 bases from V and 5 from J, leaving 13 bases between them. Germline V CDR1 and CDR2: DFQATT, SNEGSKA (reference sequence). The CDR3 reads CSAGRVRDEQYF. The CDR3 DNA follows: TGCAGTGCTGGCAGGGTGAGGGACGAGCAGTACTTC.

The CDR3 nucleotides read TGTGCCAGCAGCCCCCGGGACTACCGACAAGAGACCCAGTACTTC. This gives the protein CASSPRDYRQETQYF. The rearrangement uses TRBV7-6 and TRBJ2-5; 7 bases agree with TRBD2. The germline V gene has CDR1 SGHVS and CDR2 FNYEAQ. This CDR3 region has 15 residues. The V segment lost 5 bases and the J segment 2 bases; nucleotides outside the gene matches: 8.

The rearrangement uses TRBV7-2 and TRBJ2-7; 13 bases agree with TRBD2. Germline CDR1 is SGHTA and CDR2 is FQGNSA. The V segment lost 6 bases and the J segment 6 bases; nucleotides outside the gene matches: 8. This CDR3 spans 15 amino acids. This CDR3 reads CASRHPGLAGSEQYF. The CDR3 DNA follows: TGTGCCAGCAGGCATCCGGGACTAGCGGGATCCGAGCAGTACTTC.

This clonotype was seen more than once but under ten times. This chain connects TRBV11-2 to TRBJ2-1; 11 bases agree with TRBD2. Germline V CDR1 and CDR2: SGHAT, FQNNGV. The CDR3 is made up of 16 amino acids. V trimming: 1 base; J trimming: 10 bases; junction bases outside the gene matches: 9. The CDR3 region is CASSLGVAGGPGEQFF. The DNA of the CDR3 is TGTGCCAGCAGCTTAGGGGTAGCGGGAGGGCCGGGGGAGCAGTTCTTC. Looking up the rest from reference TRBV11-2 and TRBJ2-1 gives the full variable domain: EAGVAQSPRYKIIEKRQSVAFWCNPISGHATLYWYQQILGQGPKLLIQFQNNGVVDDSQLPKDRFSAERLKGVDSTLKIQPAKLEDSAVYLCASSLGVAGGPGEQFFGPGTRLTVL.

CDR3 DNA sequence: TGTGCCAGCAGCCGGGGGCGCAGCGCCTACAATGAGCAGTTCTTC. Its protein is CASSRGRSAYNEQFF. The chain combines TRBV7-6 with TRBJ2-1, with D perhaps being TRBD1 or TRBD2 (6 bases each). V was trimmed by 5 bases and J by 2 bases, leaving 13 bases between them. There are 15 residues in the CDR3. Germline CDR1 SGHVS, CDR2 FNYEAQ.

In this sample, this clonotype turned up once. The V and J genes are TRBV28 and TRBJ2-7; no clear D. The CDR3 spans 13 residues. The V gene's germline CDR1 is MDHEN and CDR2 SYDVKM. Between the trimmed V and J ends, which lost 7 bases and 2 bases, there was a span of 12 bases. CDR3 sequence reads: CASMTPRPYEQYF. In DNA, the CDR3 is TGTGCCAGCATGACCCCTCGGCCCTACGAGCAGTACTTC.

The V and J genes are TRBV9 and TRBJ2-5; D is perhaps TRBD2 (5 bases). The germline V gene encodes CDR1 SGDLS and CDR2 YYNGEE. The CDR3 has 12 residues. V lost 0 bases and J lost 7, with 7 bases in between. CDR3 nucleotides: TGTGCCAGCAGCGTAGGAGAGGGGACCCAGTACTTC. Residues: CASSVGEGTQYF.

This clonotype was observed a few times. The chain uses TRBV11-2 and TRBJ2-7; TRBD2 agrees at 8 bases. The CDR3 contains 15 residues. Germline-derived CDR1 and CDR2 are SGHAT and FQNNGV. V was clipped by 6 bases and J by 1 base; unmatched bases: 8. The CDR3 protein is CASSPLGLESYEQYF. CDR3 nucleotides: TGTGCCAGCAGTCCGCTGGGACTAGAATCCTACGAGCAGTACTTC. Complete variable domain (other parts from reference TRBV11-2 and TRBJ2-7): EAGVAQSPRYKIIEKRQSVAFWCNPISGHATLYWYQQILGQGPKLLIQFQNNGVVDDSQLPKDRFSAERLKGVDSTLKIQPAKLEDSAVYLCASSPLGLESYEQYFGPGTRLTVT.

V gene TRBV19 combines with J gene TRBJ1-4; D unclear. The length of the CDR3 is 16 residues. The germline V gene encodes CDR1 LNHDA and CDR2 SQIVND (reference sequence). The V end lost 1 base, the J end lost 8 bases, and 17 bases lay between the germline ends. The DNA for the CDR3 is TGTGCCAGTAGTATAGCTCCCGTCGGTGGAGAGGAAAAACTGTTTTTT. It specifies CASSIAPVGGEEKLFF.

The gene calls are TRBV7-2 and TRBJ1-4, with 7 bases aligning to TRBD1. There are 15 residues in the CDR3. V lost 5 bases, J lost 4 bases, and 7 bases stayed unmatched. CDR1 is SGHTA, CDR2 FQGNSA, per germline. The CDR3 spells CASSIRRGVNEKLFF. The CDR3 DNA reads TGTGCCAGCAGCATCCGCAGGGGGGTTAATGAAAAACTGTTTTTT.

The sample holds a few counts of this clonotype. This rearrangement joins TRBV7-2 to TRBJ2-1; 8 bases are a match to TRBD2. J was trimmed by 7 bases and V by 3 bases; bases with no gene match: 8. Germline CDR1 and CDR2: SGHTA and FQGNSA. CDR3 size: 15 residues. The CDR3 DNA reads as TGTGCCAGCAGCTTCACTAGCGGACCTCTGAATGAGCAGTTCTTC. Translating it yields CASSFTSGPLNEQFF.